Listed below are T cell receptor beta chains from one sample, sequenced in a study of blood T cell repertoires in COVID-19. The method was immunoSEQ multiplex PCR; TCRdb's version includes in-frame clones alone and lacks a portion of them. The sample comprises about 140,000 clones, around 80% of which are singletons, and approximately 2% rests with the top ten. Sequencing was done on a sample of peripheral blood. Receptors originate from a woman in her sixties or seventies with acute or convalescent COVID-19. CDR3s include the opening cysteine and the closing phenylalanine or tryptophan. Fields, in order: V gene, D gene, J gene, CDR3 protein. The D gene is left open where the match is weak.

TRBV28,NA,TRBJ1-4,CASSSRGINEKLFF
TRBV5-8,NA,TRBJ2-5,CASSLLGRGRFGETQYF
TRBV6-2/TRBV6-3,NA,TRBJ2-1,CASSYGRAGMEQFF
TRBV7-9,NA,TRBJ2-7,CASSLAGEPDEQYF
TRBV6-5,NA,TRBJ2-5,CAISGVQETQYF
TRBV4-1,TRBD2,TRBJ2-3,CASSQEILGLAVPDTQYF
TRBV30,NA,TRBJ2-5,CAWSARGGETQYF
TRBV4-1,TRBD1,TRBJ2-7,CASSQASGTGGPNDYEQYF
TRBV14,TRBD2,TRBJ2-1,CASSQGLAGGLRDNEQFF
TRBV5-1,NA,TRBJ1-2,CASSLGFTLGYGYTF
TRBV2,TRBD1,TRBJ2-2,CASSETGRLNTGELFF
TRBV6-1,TRBD2,TRBJ2-7,CASSEATSGLYEQYF
TRBV6-1,NA,TRBJ2-2,CASSDVGLRAGELFF
TRBV28,NA,TRBJ1-5,CASSGGPRPQHF